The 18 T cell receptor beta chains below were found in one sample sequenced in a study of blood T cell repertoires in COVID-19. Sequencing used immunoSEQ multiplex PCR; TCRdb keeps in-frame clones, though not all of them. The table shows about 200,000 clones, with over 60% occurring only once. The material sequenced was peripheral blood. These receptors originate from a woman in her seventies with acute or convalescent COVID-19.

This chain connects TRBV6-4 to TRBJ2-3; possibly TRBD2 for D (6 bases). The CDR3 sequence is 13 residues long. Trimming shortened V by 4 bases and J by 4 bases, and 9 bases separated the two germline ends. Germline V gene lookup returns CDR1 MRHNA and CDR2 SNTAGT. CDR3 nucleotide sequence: TGTGCCAGCAGTGTGTCGGGGGCAGATACGCAGTATTTT. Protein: CASSVSGADTQYF.

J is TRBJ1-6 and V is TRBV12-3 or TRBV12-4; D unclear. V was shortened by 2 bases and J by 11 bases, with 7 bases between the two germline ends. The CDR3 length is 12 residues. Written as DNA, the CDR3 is TGTGCCAGCAGTTTATCCGGGGCACCCCTCCACTTT. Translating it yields CASSLSGAPLHF.

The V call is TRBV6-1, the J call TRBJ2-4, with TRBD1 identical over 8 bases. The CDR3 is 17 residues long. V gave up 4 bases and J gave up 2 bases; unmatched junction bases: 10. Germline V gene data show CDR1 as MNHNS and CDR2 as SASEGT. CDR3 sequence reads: CASSGDRTLSSKNIQYF. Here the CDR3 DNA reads TGTGCCAGCAGTGGGGACAGGACGTTGAGCTCCAAAAACATTCAGTACTTC.

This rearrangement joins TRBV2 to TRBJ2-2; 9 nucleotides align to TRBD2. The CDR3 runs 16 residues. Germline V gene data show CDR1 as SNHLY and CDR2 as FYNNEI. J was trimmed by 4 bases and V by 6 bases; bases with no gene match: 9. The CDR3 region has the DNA TGTGCCAGCAGGATAACTAGCGGGTCTCCCACCGGGGAGCTGTTTTTT. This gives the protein CASRITSGSPTGELFF.

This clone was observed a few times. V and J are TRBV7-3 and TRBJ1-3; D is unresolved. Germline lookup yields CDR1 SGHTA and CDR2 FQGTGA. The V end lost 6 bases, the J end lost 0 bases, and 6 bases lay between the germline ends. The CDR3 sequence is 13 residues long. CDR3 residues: CASSRDSGNTIYF. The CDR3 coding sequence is TGTGCCAGCAGTAGAGACTCTGGAAACACCATATATTTT. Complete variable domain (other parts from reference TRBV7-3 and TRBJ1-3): GAGVSQTPSNKVTEKGKYVELRCDPISGHTALYWYRQSLGQGPEFLIYFQGTGAADDSGLPNDRFFAVRPEGSVSTLKIQRTERGDSAVYLCASSRDSGNTIYFGEGSWLTVV.

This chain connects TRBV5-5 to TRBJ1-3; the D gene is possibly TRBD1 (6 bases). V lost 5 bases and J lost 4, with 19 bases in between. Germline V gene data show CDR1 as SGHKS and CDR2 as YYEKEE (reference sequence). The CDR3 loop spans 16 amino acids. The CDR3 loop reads CASSTDRRMGGNTIYF. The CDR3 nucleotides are TGTGCCAGCAGTACCGACAGGCGGATGGGGGGAAACACCATATATTTT.

CDR3 protein: CASSLPRTAFTGELFF. DNA of the CDR3: TGTGCCAGCAGCCTCCCCCGGACAGCATTCACCGGGGAGCTGTTTTTT. This chain links TRBV3-1 (or the pseudogene TRBV3-2) with TRBJ2-2, with a possible D match to TRBD1 (6 bases). The CDR3 extends over 16 amino acids. Trimming pared 4 bases from V and 4 bases from J, leaving 16 bases between. Per germline, CDR1 LGHDT and CDR2 YNNKEL (reference sequence).

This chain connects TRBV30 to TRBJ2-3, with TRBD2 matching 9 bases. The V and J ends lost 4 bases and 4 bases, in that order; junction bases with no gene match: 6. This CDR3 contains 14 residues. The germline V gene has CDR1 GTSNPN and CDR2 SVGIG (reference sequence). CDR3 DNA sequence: TGTGCCTGGAAGCAGCGGGGGGCCTCAGATACGCAGTATTTT. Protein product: CAWKQRGASDTQYF.

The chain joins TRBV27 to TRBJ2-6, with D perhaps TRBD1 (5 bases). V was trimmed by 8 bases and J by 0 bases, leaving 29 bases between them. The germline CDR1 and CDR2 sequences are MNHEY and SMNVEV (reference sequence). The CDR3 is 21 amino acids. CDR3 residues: CASSLGAPSGAPFSGANVLTF. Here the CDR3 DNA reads TGTGCCAGCTCCCTCGGCGCTCCCTCTGGGGCGCCGTTCTCTGGGGCCAACGTCCTGACTTTC. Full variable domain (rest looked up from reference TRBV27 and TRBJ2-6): EAQVTQNPRYLITVTGKKLTVTCSQNMNHEYMSWYRQDPGLGLRQIYYSMNVEVTDKGDVPEGYKVSRKEKRNFPLILESPSPNQTSLYFCASSLGAPSGAPFSGANVLTFGAGSRLTVL.

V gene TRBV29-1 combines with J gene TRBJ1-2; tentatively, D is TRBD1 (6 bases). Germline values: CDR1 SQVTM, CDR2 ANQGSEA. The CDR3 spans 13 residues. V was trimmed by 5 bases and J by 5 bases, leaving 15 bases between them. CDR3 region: CSVLPGQGYGYTF. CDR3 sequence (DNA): TGCAGCGTTCTACCGGGGCAGGGGTATGGCTACACCTTC.

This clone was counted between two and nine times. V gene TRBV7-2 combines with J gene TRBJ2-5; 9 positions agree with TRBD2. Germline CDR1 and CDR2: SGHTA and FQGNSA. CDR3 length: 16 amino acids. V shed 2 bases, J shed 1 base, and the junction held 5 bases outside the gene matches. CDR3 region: CASSLLAAGGQETQYF. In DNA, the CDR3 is TGTGCCAGCAGCTTATTGGCAGCGGGGGGCCAAGAGACCCAGTACTTC. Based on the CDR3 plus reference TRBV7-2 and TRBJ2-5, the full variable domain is GAGVSQSPSNKVTEKGKDVELRCDPISGHTALYWYRQSLGQGLEFLIYFQGNSAPDKSGLPSDRFSAERTGGSVSTLTIQRTQQEDSAVYLCASSLLAAGGQETQYFGPGTRLLVL.

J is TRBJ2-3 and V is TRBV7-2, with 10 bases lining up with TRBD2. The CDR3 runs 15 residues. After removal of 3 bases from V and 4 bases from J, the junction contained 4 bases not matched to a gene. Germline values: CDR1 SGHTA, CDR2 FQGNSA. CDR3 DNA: TGTGCCAGCAGCTTTGGTAGCGGGGGGTCAGATACGCAGTATTTT. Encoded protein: CASSFGSGGSDTQYF.

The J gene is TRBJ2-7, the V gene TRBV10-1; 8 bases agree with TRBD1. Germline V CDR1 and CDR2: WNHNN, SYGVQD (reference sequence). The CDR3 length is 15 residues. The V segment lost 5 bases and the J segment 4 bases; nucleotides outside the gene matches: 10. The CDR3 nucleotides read TGCGCCAGCAGTAGATCCGGGACAGGTGGATACGAGCAGTACTTC. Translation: CASSRSGTGGYEQYF.

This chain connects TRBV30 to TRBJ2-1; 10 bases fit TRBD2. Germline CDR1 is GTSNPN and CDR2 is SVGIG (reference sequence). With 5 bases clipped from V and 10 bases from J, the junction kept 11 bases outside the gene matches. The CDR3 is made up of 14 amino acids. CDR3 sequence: CAWSSGGVRSEQFF. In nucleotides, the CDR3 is TGTGCCTGGTCGAGCGGGGGGGTACGCAGCGAGCAGTTCTTC.

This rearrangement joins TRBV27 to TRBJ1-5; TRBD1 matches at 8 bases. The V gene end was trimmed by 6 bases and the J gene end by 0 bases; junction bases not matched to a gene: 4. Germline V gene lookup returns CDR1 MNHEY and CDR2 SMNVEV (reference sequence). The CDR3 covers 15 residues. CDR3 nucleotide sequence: TGTGCCAGCAGCCGGACAGGGTATAGCAATCAGCCCCAGCATTTT. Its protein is CASSRTGYSNQPQHF.

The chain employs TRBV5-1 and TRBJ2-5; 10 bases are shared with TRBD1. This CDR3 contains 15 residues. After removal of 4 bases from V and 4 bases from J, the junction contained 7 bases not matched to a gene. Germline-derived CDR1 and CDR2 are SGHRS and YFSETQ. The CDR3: CASSRGTGAGETQYF. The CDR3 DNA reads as TGCGCCAGCAGCCGAGGGACAGGGGCGGGAGAGACCCAGTACTTC.

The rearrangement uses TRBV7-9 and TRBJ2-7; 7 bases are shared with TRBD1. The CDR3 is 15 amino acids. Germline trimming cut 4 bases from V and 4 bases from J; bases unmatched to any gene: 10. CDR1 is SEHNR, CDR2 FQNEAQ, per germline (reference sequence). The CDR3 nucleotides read TGTGCCAGCAGCTCTCGATCGACAGGGACATACGAGCAGTACTTC. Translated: CASSSRSTGTYEQYF.

CDR3 sequence (DNA): TGTGCCTGGAGTGCCCAGGGAGGGCAGCCCCAGCATTTT. It specifies CAWSAQGGQPQHF. The rearrangement uses TRBV30 and TRBJ1-5; a possible D gene is TRBD1 (5 bases). The V gene lost 1 base and the J gene lost 7 bases, with 11 bases spanning the gap. The CDR3 runs to 13 residues. Germline V CDR1 and CDR2: GTSNPN, SVGIG (reference sequence).